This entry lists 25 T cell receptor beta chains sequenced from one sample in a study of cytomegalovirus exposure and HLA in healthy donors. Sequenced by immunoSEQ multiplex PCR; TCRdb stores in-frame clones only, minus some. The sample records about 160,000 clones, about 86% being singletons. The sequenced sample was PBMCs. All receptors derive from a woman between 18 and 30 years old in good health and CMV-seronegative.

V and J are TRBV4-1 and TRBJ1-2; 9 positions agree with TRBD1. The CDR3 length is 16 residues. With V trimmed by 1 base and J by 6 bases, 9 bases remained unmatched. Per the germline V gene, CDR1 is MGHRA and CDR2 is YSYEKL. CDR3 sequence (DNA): TGCGCCAGCAGCCAAGTAATGGGACAGGGAGTTAATGGCTACACCTTC. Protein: CASSQVMGQGVNGYTF.

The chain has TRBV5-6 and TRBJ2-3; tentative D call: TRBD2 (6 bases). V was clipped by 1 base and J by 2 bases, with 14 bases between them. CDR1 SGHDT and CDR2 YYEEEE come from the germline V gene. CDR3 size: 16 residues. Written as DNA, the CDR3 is TGTGCCAGCAGCTTGAAAAGGGAGGCCCCCACAGATACGCAGTATTTT. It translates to CASSLKREAPTDTQYF.

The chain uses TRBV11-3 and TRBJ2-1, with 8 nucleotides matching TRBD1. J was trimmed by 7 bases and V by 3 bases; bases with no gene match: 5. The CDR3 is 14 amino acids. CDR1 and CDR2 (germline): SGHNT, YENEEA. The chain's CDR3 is CASSFYQGANEQFF. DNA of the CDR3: TGTGCCAGCAGCTTCTATCAGGGGGCAAATGAGCAGTTCTTC.

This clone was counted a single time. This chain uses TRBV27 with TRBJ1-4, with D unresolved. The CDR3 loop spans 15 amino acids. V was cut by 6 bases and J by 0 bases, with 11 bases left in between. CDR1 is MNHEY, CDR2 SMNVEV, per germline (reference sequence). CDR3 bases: TGTGCCAGCAGAATACTTTTCGCAACTAATGAAAAACTGTTTTTT. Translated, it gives CASRILFATNEKLFF.

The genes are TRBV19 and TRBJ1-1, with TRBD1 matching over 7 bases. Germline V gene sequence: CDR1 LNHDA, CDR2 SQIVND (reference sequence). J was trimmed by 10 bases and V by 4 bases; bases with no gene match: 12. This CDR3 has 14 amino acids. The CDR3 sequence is CASSTQGSDVGAFF. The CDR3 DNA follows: TGTGCCAGTAGTACACAGGGGAGTGATGTCGGAGCTTTCTTT.

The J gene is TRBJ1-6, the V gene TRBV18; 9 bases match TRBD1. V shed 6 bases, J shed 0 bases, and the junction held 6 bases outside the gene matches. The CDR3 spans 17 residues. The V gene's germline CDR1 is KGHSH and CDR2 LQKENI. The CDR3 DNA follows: TGTGCCAGCTCGCCGGGACAGGGTTACTCCTATAATTCACCCCTCCACTTT. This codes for CASSPGQGYSYNSPLHF. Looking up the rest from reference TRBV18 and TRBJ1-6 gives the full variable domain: NAGVMQNPRHLVRRRGQEARLRCSPMKGHSHVYWYRQLPEEGLKFMVYLQKENIIDESGMPKERFSAEFPKEGPSILRIQQVVRGDSAAYFCASSPGQGYSYNSPLHFGNGTRLTVT.

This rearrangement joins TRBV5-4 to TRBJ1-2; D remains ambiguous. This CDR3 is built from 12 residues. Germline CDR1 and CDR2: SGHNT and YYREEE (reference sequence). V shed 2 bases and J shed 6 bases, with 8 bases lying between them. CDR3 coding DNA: TGTGCCAGCAGCTTTAGAGCGAATGGCTACACCTTC. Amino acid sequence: CASSFRANGYTF.

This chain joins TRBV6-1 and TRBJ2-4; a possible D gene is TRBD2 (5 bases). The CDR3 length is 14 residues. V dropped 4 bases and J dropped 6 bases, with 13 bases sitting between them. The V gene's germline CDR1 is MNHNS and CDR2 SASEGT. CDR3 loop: CASSGQLGANIQYF. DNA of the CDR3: TGTGCCAGCAGTGGGCAGCTGGGAGCAAACATTCAGTACTTC.

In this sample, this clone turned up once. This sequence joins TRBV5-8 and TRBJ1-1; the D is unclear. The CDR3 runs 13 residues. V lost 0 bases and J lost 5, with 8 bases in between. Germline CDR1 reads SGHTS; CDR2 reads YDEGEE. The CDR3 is CASSLVRETEAFF. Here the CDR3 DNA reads TGTGCCAGCAGCTTGGTCCGGGAAACTGAAGCTTTCTTT.

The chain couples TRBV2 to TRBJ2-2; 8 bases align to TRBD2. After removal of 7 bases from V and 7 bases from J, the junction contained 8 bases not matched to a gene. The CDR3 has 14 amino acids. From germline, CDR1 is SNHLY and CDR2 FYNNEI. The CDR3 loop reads CASIGEAGVGELFF. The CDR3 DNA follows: TGTGCCAGCATTGGAGAAGCGGGGGTCGGGGAGCTGTTTTTT.

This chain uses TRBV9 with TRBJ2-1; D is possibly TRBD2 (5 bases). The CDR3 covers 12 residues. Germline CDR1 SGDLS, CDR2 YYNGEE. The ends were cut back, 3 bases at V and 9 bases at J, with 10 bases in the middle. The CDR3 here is CASSGGWSEQFF. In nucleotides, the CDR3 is TGTGCCAGCAGCGGAGGGTGGAGTGAGCAGTTCTTC.

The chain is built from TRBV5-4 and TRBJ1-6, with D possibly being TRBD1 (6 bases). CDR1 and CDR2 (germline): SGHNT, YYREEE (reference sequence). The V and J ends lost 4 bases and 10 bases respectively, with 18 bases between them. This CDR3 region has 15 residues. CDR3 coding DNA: TGTGCCAGCAGCAGCCGCCAGGGGATGGAATCACCCCTCCACTTT. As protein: CASSSRQGMESPLHF.

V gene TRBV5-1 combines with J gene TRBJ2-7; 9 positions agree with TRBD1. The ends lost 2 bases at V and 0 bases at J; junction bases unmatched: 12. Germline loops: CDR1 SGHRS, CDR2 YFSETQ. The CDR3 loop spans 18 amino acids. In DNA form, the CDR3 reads TGCGCCAGCAGCTTTCCCTCTCCCTCACAGGGGGCCTCCTACGAGCAGTACTTC. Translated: CASSFPSPSQGASYEQYF.

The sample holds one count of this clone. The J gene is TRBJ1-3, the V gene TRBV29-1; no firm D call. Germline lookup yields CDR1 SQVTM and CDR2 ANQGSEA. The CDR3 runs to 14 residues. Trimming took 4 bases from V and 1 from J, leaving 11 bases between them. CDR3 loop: CSVASDSSGNTIYF. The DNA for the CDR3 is TGCAGCGTTGCGTCCGACTCATCTGGAAACACCATATATTTT.

This CDR3 is CASSLSGTSPAYEQYF. CDR3 DNA sequence: TGTGCCAGCAGCCTATCCGGGACTAGTCCCGCCTACGAGCAGTACTTC. The chain links TRBV5-6 to TRBJ2-7, with 8 bases lining up with TRBD2. Germline loops: CDR1 SGHDT, CDR2 YYEEEE. V lost 4 bases to trimming and J lost 2 bases; unmatched junction nucleotides: 11. The CDR3 is 16 residues long.

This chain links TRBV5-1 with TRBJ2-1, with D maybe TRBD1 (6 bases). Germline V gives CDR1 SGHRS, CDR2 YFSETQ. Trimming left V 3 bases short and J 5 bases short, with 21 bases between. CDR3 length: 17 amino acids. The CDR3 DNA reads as TGCGCCAGCAGCTCCTACCAAGGGGGAATTCTACACAATGAGCAGTTCTTC. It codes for CASSSYQGGILHNEQFF.

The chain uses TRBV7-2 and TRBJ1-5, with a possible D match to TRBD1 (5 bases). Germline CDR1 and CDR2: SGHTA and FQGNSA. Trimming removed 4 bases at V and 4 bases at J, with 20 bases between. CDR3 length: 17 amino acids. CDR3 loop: CASSSQTSWGGNQPQHF. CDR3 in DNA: TGTGCCAGCAGCTCACAGACCTCATGGGGGGGTAATCAGCCCCAGCATTTT.

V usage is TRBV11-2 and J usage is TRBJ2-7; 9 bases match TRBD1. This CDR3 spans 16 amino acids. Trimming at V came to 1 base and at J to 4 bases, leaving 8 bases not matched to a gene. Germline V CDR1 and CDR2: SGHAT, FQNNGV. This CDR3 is CASSLGGTGYSYEQYF. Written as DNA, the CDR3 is TGTGCCAGCAGCTTAGGAGGGACAGGGTACTCGTACGAGCAGTACTTC.

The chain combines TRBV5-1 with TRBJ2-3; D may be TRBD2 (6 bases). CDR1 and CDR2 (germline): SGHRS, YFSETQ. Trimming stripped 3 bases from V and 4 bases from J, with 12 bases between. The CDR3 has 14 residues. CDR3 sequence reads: CASSWGREADTQYF. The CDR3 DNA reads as TGCGCCAGCAGCTGGGGTAGGGAGGCAGATACGCAGTATTTT.

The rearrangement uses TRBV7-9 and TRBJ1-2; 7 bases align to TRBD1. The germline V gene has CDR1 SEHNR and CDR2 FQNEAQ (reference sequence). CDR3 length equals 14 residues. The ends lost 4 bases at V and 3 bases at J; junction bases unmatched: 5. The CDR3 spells CASSSTGTDYGYTF. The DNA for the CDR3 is TGTGCCAGCAGCTCAACCGGGACAGACTATGGCTACACCTTC.

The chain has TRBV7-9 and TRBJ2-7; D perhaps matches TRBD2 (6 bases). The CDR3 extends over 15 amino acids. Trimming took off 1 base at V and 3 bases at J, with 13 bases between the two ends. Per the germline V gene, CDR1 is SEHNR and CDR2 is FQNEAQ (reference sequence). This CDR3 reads CASSLVGGGSYEQYF. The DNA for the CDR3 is TGTGCCAGCAGCTTAGTGGGAGGAGGGAGCTACGAGCAGTACTTC.

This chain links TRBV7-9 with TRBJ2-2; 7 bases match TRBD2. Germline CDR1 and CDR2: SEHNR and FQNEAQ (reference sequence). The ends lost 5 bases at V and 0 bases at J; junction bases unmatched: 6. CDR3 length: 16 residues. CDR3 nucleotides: TGTGCCAGCAGCGCGGTTGGACTAGCGAACACCGGGGAGCTGTTTTTT. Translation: CASSAVGLANTGELFF.

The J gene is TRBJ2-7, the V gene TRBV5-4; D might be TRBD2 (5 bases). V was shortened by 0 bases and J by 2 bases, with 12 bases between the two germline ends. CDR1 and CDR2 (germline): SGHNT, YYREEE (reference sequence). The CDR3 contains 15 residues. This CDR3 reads CASSLELPGTYEQYF. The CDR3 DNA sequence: TGTGCCAGCAGCTTGGAACTGCCGGGGACCTACGAGCAGTACTTC. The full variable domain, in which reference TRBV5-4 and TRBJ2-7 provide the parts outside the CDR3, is ETGVTQSPTHLIKTRGQQVTLRCSSQSGHNTVSWYQQALGQGPQFIFQYYREEENGRGNFPPRFSGLQFPNYSSELNVNALELDDSALYLCASSLELPGTYEQYFGPGTRLTVT.

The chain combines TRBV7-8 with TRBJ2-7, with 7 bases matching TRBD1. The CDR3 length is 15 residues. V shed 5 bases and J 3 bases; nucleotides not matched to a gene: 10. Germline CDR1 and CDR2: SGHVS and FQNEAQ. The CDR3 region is CASSQVRGLHYEQYF. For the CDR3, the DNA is TGTGCCAGCAGCCAGGTGAGGGGGCTTCACTACGAGCAGTACTTC.

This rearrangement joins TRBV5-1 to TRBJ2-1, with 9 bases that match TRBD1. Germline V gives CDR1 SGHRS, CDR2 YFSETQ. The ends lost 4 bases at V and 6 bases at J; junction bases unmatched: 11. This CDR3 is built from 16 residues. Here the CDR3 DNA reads TGCGCCAGCAGCCCTATTCGGGACAGGGTCTTCAATGAGCAGTTCTTC. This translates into CASSPIRDRVFNEQFF.